The 30 T cell receptor beta chains listed next were all sequenced from one sample in a study of sequential checkpoint blockade in melanoma. Sample treatment: randomized to nivolumab then ipilimumab (arm A) or the reverse (arm B). The repertoire was sequenced with immunoSEQ multiplex PCR; TCRdb's copy has only in-frame clones and lacks some. This table has 10,000 or so clones, roughly 80% appearing once. This material consisted of CD8+ T cells sorted from blood (inferred from file names), taken from a patient given nivolumab and ipilimumab in sequence. These receptors all come from a human donor with melanoma.

This clone was counted a few times. The V call is TRBV7-9, the J call TRBJ2-1, with TRBD1 as a possible D gene (6 bases). Trimming left V 3 bases short and J 7 bases short, with 13 bases between. This CDR3 is built from 14 residues. The germline V gene has CDR1 SEHNR and CDR2 FQNEAQ (reference sequence). Here the CDR3 reads CASSFPGTKNEQFF. CDR3 DNA sequence: TGTGCCAGCAGCTTCCCAGGGACAAAGAATGAGCAGTTCTTC. Looking up the rest from reference TRBV7-9 and TRBJ2-1 gives the full variable domain: DTGVSQNPRHKITKRGQNVTFRCDPISEHNRLYWYRQTLGQGPEFLTYFQNEAQLEKSRLLSDRFSAERPKGSFSTLEIQRTEQGDSAMYLCASSFPGTKNEQFFGPGTRLTVL.

The CDR3 DNA reads TGTGCCAGCAGGAGAAAACAGGGGGCGCAGGCTGAGACCCAGTACTTC. Translation gives CASRRKQGAQAETQYF. The chain couples TRBV25-1 to TRBJ2-5, with 9 bases matching TRBD1. V lost 6 bases to trimming and J lost 5 bases; unmatched junction nucleotides: 13. The CDR3 totals 16 residues. Germline V lookup: CDR1 MGHDK, CDR2 SYGVNS.

This clone was counted between two and nine times. This chain links TRBV7-9 with TRBJ1-2; D is perhaps TRBD1 (6 bases). This CDR3 spans 15 amino acids. V was clipped by 5 bases and J by 0 bases, with 13 bases between them. The germline V gene encodes CDR1 SEHNR and CDR2 FQNEAQ (reference sequence). CDR3 sequence: CASSIPGVANYGYTF. CDR3 nucleotide sequence: TGTGCCAGCAGCATCCCAGGGGTGGCTAACTATGGCTACACCTTC.

The V and J genes are TRBV9 and TRBJ2-5, with D tentatively TRBD1 (6 bases). Germline V gene lookup returns CDR1 SGDLS and CDR2 YYNGEE. With 3 bases removed from V and 2 bases from J, the gap between germline ends came to 11 bases. The CDR3 runs 14 residues. The CDR3, as DNA: TGTGCCAGCAGCGGAGGACAGATACAAGAGACCCAGTACTTC. Translating it yields CASSGGQIQETQYF.

The rearrangement links TRBV9 to TRBJ2-1, with 10 bases aligning to TRBD2. This CDR3 is built from 14 residues. The V segment lost 6 bases and the J segment 9 bases; nucleotides outside the gene matches: 9. Germline CDR1 SGDLS, CDR2 YYNGEE. The DNA for the CDR3 is TGTGCCAGCACCCCAGCGGGGGGGCAAGGTGAGCAGTTCTTC. Protein product: CASTPAGGQGEQFF.

The rearrangement links TRBV7-2 to TRBJ2-1, with 8 nucleotides matching TRBD1. This CDR3 has 17 residues. Germline CDR1 and CDR2: SGHTA and FQGNSA. Trimming took 5 bases from V and 0 from J; bases not matched to a gene: 9. The CDR3 spells CASSDARQGTSYNEQFF. The CDR3 DNA reads TGTGCCAGCAGCGACGCCCGACAGGGGACCTCCTACAATGAGCAGTTCTTC.

The CDR3 loop reads CASSEQGAWNGYTF. CDR3 nucleotide sequence: TGTGCCAGCAGTGAACAGGGGGCATGGAATGGCTACACCTTC. The V gene is TRBV6-4, the J gene TRBJ1-2; TRBD1 matches at 9 bases. Germline CDR1 and CDR2: MRHNA and SNTAGT. V shed 3 bases, J shed 6 bases, and the junction held 5 bases outside the gene matches. This CDR3 is 14 amino acids long.

The V gene is TRBV28, the J gene TRBJ2-5, with TRBD1 matching over 9 bases. The CDR3 totals 11 residues. The trim removed 3 bases at V and 12 bases at J, leaving 2 bases unmatched. CDR1 is MDHEN and CDR2 is SYDVKM in the germline V gene. The CDR3 bases are TGTGCCAGCAGTTTGAGGGACAGGGAGTACTTC. Translated, it gives CASSLRDREYF.

This clone has more than one count but fewer than ten. V is TRBV15 and J is TRBJ1-5; 7 bases are a match to TRBD1. V gave up 0 bases and J gave up 5 bases; unmatched junction bases: 1. The germline V gene encodes CDR1 LNHNV and CDR2 YYDKDF (reference sequence). The CDR3 is 14 residues long. The CDR3 reads CATSRDQGDQPQHF. DNA of the CDR3: TGTGCCACCAGCAGAGATCAGGGGGATCAGCCCCAGCATTTT.

The chain couples TRBV9 to TRBJ2-2, with 8 bases identical to TRBD2. This CDR3 is built from 18 residues. Unmatched junction bases numbered 10, after V lost 1 base and J lost 2 bases. CDR1 and CDR2 from the germline V gene are SGDLS and YYNGEE. CDR3 in amino acids: CASSVRSGGGLNTGELFF. The CDR3 DNA reads as TGTGCCAGCAGCGTACGCAGCGGGGGAGGACTCAACACCGGGGAGCTGTTTTTT. Combining the CDR3 with reference TRBV9 and TRBJ2-2 gives the whole variable domain DSGVTQTPKHLITATGQRVTLRCSPRSGDLSVYWYQQSLDQGLQFLIQYYNGEERAKGNILERFSAQQFPDLHSELNLSSLELGDSALYFCASSVRSGGGLNTGELFFGEGSRLTVL.

The rearrangement joins TRBV6-5 to TRBJ1-5; D might be TRBD1 (6 bases). The CDR3 runs 13 residues. Trimming pared 5 bases from V and 5 bases from J, leaving 10 bases between. Germline CDR1 is MNHEY and CDR2 is SVGAGI. This CDR3 reads CASSQGSHQPQHF. CDR3 nucleotide sequence: TGTGCCAGCAGTCAGGGGTCCCATCAGCCCCAGCATTTT.

In nucleotides, the CDR3 is TGTGCCAGCAGTCCTGGACAGACCACCGGGGAGCTGTTTTTT. Protein: CASSPGQTTGELFF. The rearrangement links TRBV27 to TRBJ2-2; possible D gene TRBD1, 6 bases. Trimming removed 5 bases at V and 4 bases at J, with 11 bases between. CDR1 MNHEY and CDR2 SMNVEV come from the germline V gene (reference sequence). CDR3 length: 14 residues.

The chain carries TRBV4-3 and TRBJ2-7; 7 bases are shared with TRBD1. The ends lost 3 bases at V and 2 bases at J; junction bases unmatched: 4. This CDR3 has 14 amino acids. CDR1 is LGHNA, CDR2 YSLEER, per germline. In DNA form, the CDR3 reads TGCGCCAGCAGCCAGCGGACAGGCGCCTACGAGCAGTACTTC. This translates into CASSQRTGAYEQYF.

The gene calls are TRBV5-6 and TRBJ2-3, with TRBD1 matching 8 bases. CDR3 size: 15 residues. V shed 2 bases and J 2 bases; nucleotides not matched to a gene: 4. Germline CDR1 and CDR2: SGHDT and YYEEEE. The DNA for the CDR3 is TGTGCCAGCAGCTTCGGACAGGGTCCCACAGATACGCAGTATTTT. Translating gives CASSFGQGPTDTQYF. Full variable domain (missing parts from reference TRBV5-6 and TRBJ2-3): DAGVTQSPTHLIKTRGQQVTLRCSPKSGHDTVSWYQQALGQGPQFIFQYYEEEERQRGNFPDRFSGHQFPNYSSELNVNALLLGDSALYLCASSFGQGPTDTQYFGPGTRLTVL.

The chain employs TRBV6-1 and TRBJ1-4; 7 bases map to TRBD1. The CDR3 is made up of 15 amino acids. Trimming removed 6 bases from V and 4 bases from J; junction bases left unmatched: 8. The germline V gene encodes CDR1 MNHNS and CDR2 SASEGT. The CDR3 sequence is CASRESGQINEKLFF. CDR3 nucleotides: TGTGCCAGCAGAGAATCGGGACAGATTAATGAAAAACTGTTTTTT.

The gene calls are TRBV9 and TRBJ2-1; 12 bases match TRBD1. The CDR3 covers 16 residues. The V and J ends lost 0 bases and 4 bases, in that order; junction bases with no gene match: 2. From germline, CDR1 is SGDLS and CDR2 YYNGEE. The CDR3 DNA follows: TGTGCCAGCAGCGTAGTGGGACAGGGGGCTTACAATGAGCAGTTCTTC. Translation gives CASSVVGQGAYNEQFF.

This sequence joins TRBV2 and TRBJ1-2; TRBD1 aligns across 9 bases. The CDR3 length is 14 residues. The V gene end was trimmed by 9 bases and the J gene end by 6 bases; junction bases not matched to a gene: 11. Germline V gives CDR1 SNHLY, CDR2 FYNNEI. The CDR3 loop reads CASPGDRVSDGYTF. CDR3 DNA sequence: TGTGCCAGTCCCGGGGACAGGGTCAGTGATGGCTACACCTTC.

The count of this clone is one. This chain joins TRBV27 and TRBJ2-1; TRBD1 aligns across 10 bases. CDR3 length: 17 amino acids. Germline CDR1 MNHEY, CDR2 SMNVEV (reference sequence). The J segment lost 9 bases and the V segment lost 5 bases, leaving 16 bases of the junction unmatched. The CDR3 loop is CASSLTWTGGTLGEQFF. CDR3 sequence (DNA): TGTGCCAGCAGTCTCACCTGGACAGGGGGGACCCTTGGTGAGCAGTTCTTC.

The chain recombines TRBV7-9 with TRBJ1-6; 11 bases align to TRBD1. The germline CDR1 and CDR2 sequences are SEHNR and FQNEAQ (reference sequence). The CDR3 loop spans 14 amino acids. Trimming took 5 bases from V and 10 from J; bases not matched to a gene: 4. CDR3 coding DNA: TGTGCCAGCAGCAAGGACAGGGGGCCCTCACCCCTCCACTTT. This codes for CASSKDRGPSPLHF.

This clone showed up just a few times. In DNA, the CDR3 is TGTGCCAGCAGCTTGGGGGTACGGAGGGACTATGGCTACACCTTC. Protein: CASSLGVRRDYGYTF. The chain uses TRBV5-6 and TRBJ1-2; D remains unclear. The CDR3 sequence is 15 residues long. Germline CDR1 SGHDT, CDR2 YYEEEE. The ends were cut back, 0 bases at V and 3 bases at J, with 12 bases in the middle.

The chain combines TRBV6-4 with TRBJ1-2; 9 nucleotides match TRBD1. V lost 2 bases, J lost 3 bases, and 10 bases stayed unmatched. Germline V gives CDR1 MRHNA, CDR2 SNTAGT. CDR3 length equals 17 residues. For the CDR3, the DNA is TGTGCCAGCAGTGACGGCACGGGACAGGGAAGTTACTATGGCTACACCTTC. Translation gives CASSDGTGQGSYYGYTF.

Notes on this clone: This sample includes further DNA sequences coding for the same CDR3. V usage is TRBV18 and J usage is TRBJ2-7, with TRBD1 identical over 7 bases. The CDR3 consists of 17 residues. The germline V gene encodes CDR1 KGHSH and CDR2 LQKENI. V dropped 0 bases and J dropped 0; count of bases not matched to a gene: 8. The CDR3: CASSPPGGAESSYEQYF. The CDR3 DNA sequence: TGTGCCAGCTCACCACCAGGGGGCGCGGAAAGCTCCTACGAGCAGTACTTC.

This clone was counted between two and nine times. The CDR3 DNA reads as TGTGCCAGCATGGGGACAGCCTACGAGCAGTACTTC. Protein: CASMGTAYEQYF. V usage is TRBV27 and J usage is TRBJ2-7; 7 bases map to TRBD1. Germline V gene data show CDR1 as MNHEY and CDR2 as SMNVEV (reference sequence). This CDR3 has 12 amino acids. V lost 7 bases to trimming and J lost 2 bases; unmatched junction nucleotides: 2.

This clone was observed a few times. This chain uses TRBV6-6 with TRBJ2-1; perhaps TRBD1 as D (5 bases). This CDR3 comprises 13 residues. The V gene lost 6 bases and the J gene lost 4 bases, with 10 bases spanning the gap. Germline CDR1 reads MNHNY; CDR2 reads SVGAGI (reference sequence). The CDR3 DNA reads as TGTGCCAGCAGACTTACAGGTTACAATGAGCAGTTCTTC. The encoded protein is CASRLTGYNEQFF.

The rearrangement uses TRBV5-1 and TRBJ2-7, with 7 bases aligning to TRBD2. The CDR3 contains 16 residues. The junction had 6 bases not matched to a gene; V was cut back by 0 bases and J by 0 bases. Per germline, CDR1 SGHRS and CDR2 YFSETQ. The CDR3 nucleotides are TGCGCCAGCAGCTTGGGGAGCGGGGCCCGCTCCTACGAGCAGTACTTC. Its protein product is CASSLGSGARSYEQYF.

Here the CDR3 reads CASSTRPGQGRVEVEKLFF. In DNA form, the CDR3 reads TGTGCCAGCAGCACTCGACCGGGACAGGGGAGAGTGGAAGTGGAAAAACTGTTTTTT. The chain combines TRBV12-1 with TRBJ1-4; TRBD1, the table's D call, lacks a check against the DNA. TRBV12-1 has pseudogene status. The CDR3 has 19 amino acids.

V usage is TRBV11-3 and J usage is TRBJ2-1; 8 nucleotides match TRBD1. The germline gives CDR1 SGHNT, CDR2 YENEEA. The V gene end was trimmed by 5 bases and the J gene end by 2 bases; junction bases not matched to a gene: 5. CDR3 length: 15 residues. The CDR3 nucleotides are TGTGCCAGCAGCAGGACAGGGTCCCCCTACAATGAGCAGTTCTTC. It specifies CASSRTGSPYNEQFF.

This CDR3 is CASSEAGGYQPQHF. The CDR3 nucleotides are TGTGCCAGCAGTGAAGCAGGGGGCTATCAGCCCCAGCATTTT. The J gene is TRBJ1-5, the V gene TRBV2, with TRBD1 matching 7 bases. CDR3 length: 14 amino acids. The J segment lost 5 bases and the V segment lost 0 bases, leaving 1 base of the junction unmatched. The V gene's germline CDR1 is SNHLY and CDR2 FYNNEI. Based on the CDR3 plus reference TRBV2 and TRBJ1-5, the full variable domain is EPEVTQTPSHQVTQMGQEVILRCVPISNHLYFYWYRQILGQKVEFLVSFYNNEISEKSEIFDDQFSVERPDGSNFTLKIRSTKLEDSAMYFCASSEAGGYQPQHFGDGTRLSIL.

This chain connects TRBV7-2 to TRBJ2-2; D call uncertain. The CDR3 is 12 residues long. V was pared by 1 base and J by 7 bases, with 4 bases between. The germline V gene has CDR1 SGHTA and CDR2 FQGNSA. The CDR3 loop is CASSLVFGELFF. The CDR3 coding sequence is TGTGCCAGCAGCTTAGTCTTCGGGGAGCTGTTTTTT.

The sample holds one count of this clone. The rearrangement links TRBV7-9 to TRBJ2-5, with 10 bases that match TRBD1. J gave up 7 bases and V 6 bases, and 2 bases lay outside the gene matches. Germline CDR1 reads SEHNR; CDR2 reads FQNEAQ (reference sequence). The CDR3 is 12 residues long. The CDR3: CASRRDRGTQYF. In DNA form, the CDR3 reads TGTGCCAGCAGGAGGGACAGGGGGACCCAGTACTTC.